This TCR beta chain emerged from a study of T cell repertoires in cytomegalovirus infection. About the research overall: Recently described HLA-C-restricted plus well-studied HLA-B-restricted CMV epitopes were used. Based on public TCR beta signatures, there were indications of CMV infection and of a matching HLA type.

TCRdb reanalysed the reads using MiXCR and keeps one entry per CDR3 protein. The table shows around 900,000 distinct CDR3 sequences, with around 31% occurring only once. With 6 bases removed from V and 0 bases from J, the gap between germline ends came to 18 bases. The CDR3 sequence is 17 residues long. The germline V gene has CDR1 SGHVS and CDR2 FQNEAQ. As to this clonotype: The antigen remains undetermined.

Study-wide results and limits: CMV-specific TCR beta clonotypes restricted by HLA-C dominated the ex vivo response.

The receptor was derived from a human donor in good health (CMV status not recorded). Some clones in this sample may be carry-over from other donors' samples. The chain couples TRBV7-8 to TRBJ1-5; D perhaps matches TRBD1 (5 bases). Sequences were derived from cultured CD8+ T cells from PBMCs, sampled from culture after CMV antigen stimulation. The CDR3 DNA sequence: TGTGCCAGCAGTTGGGATCCGGGACTAGATAGCAATCAGCCCCAGCATTTT. This codes for CASSWDPGLDSNQPQHF.